The 24 T cell receptor beta chains below come from one sample, sequenced in a study of blood T cells in healthy people across ages. A J-beta primer mix and a sample-barcoded 5' primer were used in a second PCR of about 7 to 12 cycles. TCRdb ran MiXCR on the 5' RACE reads and lists one entry per CDR3 protein. The table lists roughly 2 million distinct CDR3 sequences, approximately 50% of them singletons, with over 2% in the top ten. Sequencing was carried out using blood. The receptors were sampled from a woman in her 40s in good health.

This sequence joins TRBV18 and TRBJ1-2, with D maybe TRBD1 (5 bases). This CDR3 comprises 12 residues. Germline V gene data show CDR1 as KGHSH and CDR2 as LQKENI. Trimming left V 4 bases short and J 6 bases short, with 9 bases between. CDR3: CASSRGLDGYTF. The CDR3 DNA follows: TGTGCCAGCTCACGGGGCCTCGATGGCTACACCTTC.

A few counts support this clonotype. The V gene is TRBV20-1, the J gene TRBJ2-3, with D possibly matching TRBD2 (6 bases). Germline loops: CDR1 DFQATT, CDR2 SNEGSKA (reference sequence). With 5 bases removed from V and 4 bases from J, the gap between germline ends came to 22 bases. The CDR3 contains 16 residues. The CDR3 is CSAPAGTPNPPDTQYF. CDR3 coding DNA: TGCAGTGCTCCTGCCGGGACTCCCAACCCCCCAGATACGCAGTATTTT.

This clonotype was seen only a few times. The rearrangement uses TRBV6-5 and TRBJ2-3; D gene ambiguous. V lost 1 base, J lost 4 bases, and 9 bases lay in between. This CDR3 region has 14 residues. Germline lookup yields CDR1 MNHEY and CDR2 SVGAGI. The CDR3 coding sequence is TGTGCCAGCAGTTACTTAGGGTCCCCAGATACGCAGTATTTT. It codes for CASSYLGSPDTQYF.

This clonotype has just a few counts. The J gene is TRBJ1-1, the V gene TRBV27; D not resolved. The CDR3 extends over 11 amino acids. In germline, CDR1 is MNHEY, CDR2 SMNVEV (reference sequence). V was shortened by 5 bases and J by 4 bases, with 5 bases between the two germline ends. The CDR3 region has the DNA TGTGCCAGCAGTGATGGCACTGAAGCTTTCTTT. Its protein is CASSDGTEAFF.

Only a few counts were recorded for this clonotype. This sequence joins TRBV20-1 and TRBJ2-7; 9 nucleotides match TRBD1. The CDR3 length is 16 residues. V trimming: 6 bases; J trimming: 4 bases; junction bases outside the gene matches: 16. Germline CDR1 and CDR2: DFQATT and SNEGSKA (reference sequence). The CDR3 region has the DNA TGCAGTGCGTACATGTTCGGGACAGGGAGTCTTTACGAGCAGTACTTC. Translation gives CSAYMFGTGSLYEQYF.

Only a few counts were recorded for this clonotype. The chain uses TRBV5-1 and TRBJ2-1, with D unclear. CDR3 size: 14 residues. Germline V gives CDR1 SGHRS, CDR2 YFSETQ. Trimming stripped 2 bases from V and 6 bases from J, with 12 bases between. DNA for the CDR3: TGCGCCAGCAGCTTCACCGGGCCTGGCAATGAGCAGTTCTTC. Translating gives CASSFTGPGNEQFF.

V gene TRBV5-6 combines with J gene TRBJ2-3, with 10 nucleotides matching TRBD2. Germline CDR1 is SGHDT and CDR2 is YYEEEE. V was clipped by 4 bases and J by 1 base; unmatched bases: 6. This CDR3 spans 16 amino acids. CDR3 sequence: CASSRLLAGRTDTQYF. Here the CDR3 DNA reads TGTGCCAGCAGCCGTCTACTAGCGGGACGCACAGATACGCAGTATTTT.

A single count supports this clonotype. This CDR3 is CASSLRTSYVNEQFF. The CDR3 nucleotides read TGTGCCAGCAGCCTAAGGACTAGCTATGTCAATGAGCAGTTCTTC. The rearrangement joins TRBV5-7 to TRBJ2-1; 8 positions match TRBD2. TRBV5-7 is labeled an ORF, and its function is uncertain. With 4 bases clipped from V and 6 bases from J, the junction kept 9 bases outside the gene matches. The CDR3 loop spans 15 amino acids.

The chain uses TRBV13 and TRBJ1-2; TRBD1 might be the D (5 bases). Germline V gene lookup returns CDR1 PRHDT and CDR2 FYEKMQ (reference sequence). Trimming removed 5 bases from V and 6 bases from J, with 16 bases in between. The CDR3 runs to 14 residues. CDR3 DNA sequence: TGTGCCAGCAGCGCGGGACGGTCCGCAAATGGCTACACCTTC. Translating gives CASSAGRSANGYTF.

The chain uses TRBV6-2 or TRBV6-3 and TRBJ2-7, with a tentative D call TRBD1 (6 bases). V lost 6 bases and J lost 1, with 13 bases in between. Germline V lookup: CDR1 MNHEY, CDR2 SVGEGT. The CDR3 is 14 amino acids. Written as DNA, the CDR3 is TGTGCCAGCAGACCGTTGACAGGTTCCTACGAGCAGTACTTC. Translating gives CASRPLTGSYEQYF.

The chain's CDR3 is CASSLSGDGPQHF. The CDR3 nucleotides read TGTGCCAGCAGCTTGTCAGGGGACGGGCCCCAGCATTTT. The chain joins TRBV7-9 to TRBJ1-5, with D tentatively TRBD1 (6 bases). The ends were cut back, 3 bases at V and 9 bases at J, with 12 bases in the middle. CDR3 length: 13 residues. The germline CDR1 and CDR2 sequences are SEHNR and FQNEAQ (reference sequence).

V gene TRBV7-9 combines with J gene TRBJ2-3; TRBD2 matches 11 bases. Trimming at V came to 5 bases and at J to 2 bases, leaving 6 bases not matched to a gene. The germline gives CDR1 SEHNR, CDR2 FQNEAQ (reference sequence). The CDR3 runs to 16 residues. CDR3 protein: CASSTIAGGITDTQYF. CDR3 in DNA: TGTGCCAGCAGCACAATAGCGGGGGGGATCACAGATACGCAGTATTTT.

V usage is TRBV20-1 and J usage is TRBJ2-5; D is tentatively TRBD1 or TRBD2 (6 bases each). Looked up from germline, CDR1 is DFQATT and CDR2 is SNEGSKA (reference sequence). There are 16 residues in the CDR3. Trimming stripped 6 bases from V and 4 bases from J, with 24 bases between. DNA of the CDR3: TGCAGTGCCCCCAGTGGCAGGGGAGGACCGCTAGAGACCCAGTACTTC. Protein product: CSAPSGRGGPLETQYF.

At least ten counts were recorded for this clonotype. This sequence joins TRBV20-1 and TRBJ2-1, with 8 nucleotides matching TRBD2. The CDR3 totals 14 residues. J was trimmed by 4 bases and V by 3 bases; bases with no gene match: 5. Germline assignment: CDR1 DFQATT and CDR2 SNEGSKA (reference sequence). The CDR3 nucleotides read TGCAGTGCTAGGACCCAGCGGGGGTACAATGAGCAGTTCTTC. Protein sequence: CSARTQRGYNEQFF.

This chain connects TRBV20-1 to TRBJ1-2; D possibly corresponds to TRBD1 (5 bases). CDR1 and CDR2 from the germline V gene are DFQATT and SNEGSKA (reference sequence). The CDR3 extends over 13 amino acids. V was cut by 0 bases and J by 5 bases, with 10 bases left in between. The CDR3 reads CSARDLQGYGYTF. In DNA form, the CDR3 reads TGCAGTGCTAGAGATCTCCAGGGTTATGGCTACACCTTC.

The gene calls are TRBV28 and TRBJ2-1; 9 nucleotides match TRBD1. V was pared by 3 bases and J by 9 bases, with 6 bases of the junction left unmatched. The CDR3 totals 14 residues. Germline values: CDR1 MDHEN, CDR2 SYDVKM. CDR3 sequence: CASSFRTGVGEQFF. The CDR3 coding sequence is TGTGCCAGCAGTTTTCGGACAGGGGTTGGTGAGCAGTTCTTC.

The chain joins TRBV10-3 to TRBJ2-1, with D perhaps matching TRBD1 (5 bases). The germline gives CDR1 ENHRY, CDR2 SYGVKD. V was shortened by 3 bases and J by 13 bases, with 19 bases between the two germline ends. The CDR3 extends over 14 amino acids. The CDR3 DNA sequence: TGTGCCATCAGTGATGAGGACATTGAAGAGACCCAGTTCTTC. Protein sequence: CAISDEDIEETQFF.

The V call is TRBV7-2, the J call TRBJ2-1; TRBD2 matches 9 bases. J gave up 9 bases and V 3 bases, and 6 bases lay outside the gene matches. Germline CDR1 is SGHTA and CDR2 is FQGNSA. The length of the CDR3 is 14 residues. The CDR3 DNA reads TGTGCCAGCAGCTTTTCTCGCGGGGGGGGTGAGCAGTTCTTC. Protein: CASSFSRGGGEQFF.

This clonotype occurred many times. This rearrangement joins TRBV11-2 to TRBJ2-3, with 9 bases lining up with TRBD1. With 4 bases clipped from V and 2 bases from J, the junction kept 16 bases outside the gene matches. Per germline, CDR1 SGHAT and CDR2 FQNNGV. The length of the CDR3 is 19 residues. CDR3 in DNA: TGTGCCAGCAGCTCGGGTTTGGTTCGGGACAGGGCCTTCACAGATACGCAGTATTTT. It is translated as CASSSGLVRDRAFTDTQYF.

The J gene is TRBJ2-1, the V gene TRBV2, with TRBD1 matching over 9 bases. The germline V gene encodes CDR1 SNHLY and CDR2 FYNNEI. Trimming removed 7 bases from V and 3 bases from J; junction bases left unmatched: 7. The CDR3 runs to 15 residues. The CDR3 reads CASIDDRGDYNEQFF. For the CDR3, the DNA is TGTGCCAGCATTGATGACAGGGGGGACTACAATGAGCAGTTCTTC.

V is TRBV7-9 and J is TRBJ2-5; D may be TRBD1 (6 bases). Trimming shortened V by 3 bases and J by 0 bases, and 11 bases separated the two germline ends. CDR1 and CDR2 (germline): SEHNR, FQNEAQ (reference sequence). The CDR3 contains 15 residues. CDR3 amino acids: CASSFDRRYQETQYF. CDR3 nucleotide sequence: TGTGCCAGCAGCTTCGACAGGCGGTACCAAGAGACCCAGTACTTC.

The chain employs TRBV7-2 and TRBJ1-5; 10 bases agree with TRBD1. This CDR3 comprises 15 residues. Germline values: CDR1 SGHTA, CDR2 FQGNSA. Trimming removed 4 bases from V and 5 bases from J; junction bases left unmatched: 5. CDR3 nucleotides: TGTGCCAGCAGCTCGGGACAGGGGTGGCATCAGCCCCAGCATTTT. It translates to CASSSGQGWHQPQHF. The whole variable domain, filled in from reference TRBV7-2 and TRBJ1-5, reads GAGVSQSPSNKVTEKGKDVELRCDPISGHTALYWYRQSLGQGLEFLIYFQGNSAPDKSGLPSDRFSAERTGGSVSTLTIQRTQQEDSAVYLCASSSGQGWHQPQHFGDGTRLSIL.

Concerning this clonotype: A clone one base away is much larger, so this may be a read error. This rearrangement joins TRBV5-5 to TRBJ2-7, with 10 nucleotides matching TRBD1. CDR1 is SGHKS, CDR2 YYEKEE, per germline (reference sequence). This CDR3 is built from 16 residues. After removal of 0 bases from V and 6 bases from J, the junction contained 9 bases not matched to a gene. This CDR3 is CASSLATGTGDCEQYF. The DNA of the CDR3 is TGTGCCAGCAGCTTGGCAACCGGGACAGGGGACTGCGAGCAGTACTTC.

The chain is built from TRBV12-3 or TRBV12-4 and TRBJ2-3; 7 bases agree with TRBD2. The CDR3 extends over 15 amino acids. V lost 7 bases and J lost 1; bases outside the gene matches: 8. CDR3: CASKVRAGGTDTQYF. CDR3 DNA sequence: TGTGCCAGCAAGGTCCGGGCGGGGGGCACAGATACGCAGTATTTT.